Below, 28 T cell receptor beta chains from the same sample are listed, as sequenced in a study of T-cell memory formation after mild COVID-19. TCRdb called the 5' RACE reads again in MiXCR, with one record for every CDR3 protein. Of 430,000 or so distinct CDR3 sequences listed, more than 20% are singletons. Sequenced sample: PBMCs or a T cell subset sorted from them (not recorded which). The receptors shown here come from an adult woman who had mild COVID-19 (a few samples of this study predate the infection). Cell type and time point are not known.

V and J are TRBV6-6 and TRBJ2-5, with TRBD2 identical over 9 bases. V lost 1 base, J lost 5 bases, and 8 bases stayed unmatched. CDR1 is MNHNY and CDR2 is SVGAGI in the germline V gene (reference sequence). The CDR3 has 16 amino acids. The CDR3 is CASSYFRGGASETQYF. CDR3 coding DNA: TGTGCCAGCAGTTACTTTCGCGGGGGGGCTAGCGAGACCCAGTACTTC.

This clonotype has more than one count but fewer than ten. The chain recombines TRBV19 with TRBJ2-1, with D perhaps TRBD2 (7 bases). CDR1 and CDR2 (germline): LNHDA, SQIVND (reference sequence). The V end lost 6 bases, the J end lost 8 bases, and 14 bases lay between the germline ends. The CDR3 loop spans 13 amino acids. CDR3 coding DNA: TGTGCCAGTAGGTATCCGGGGGGCGATGAGCAGTTCTTC. Encoded protein: CASRYPGGDEQFF.

The rearrangement joins TRBV10-3 to TRBJ2-7; 7 bases align to TRBD1. Germline V gene sequence: CDR1 ENHRY, CDR2 SYGVKD. J gave up 3 bases and V 4 bases, and 9 bases lay outside the gene matches. The CDR3 length is 15 residues. CDR3 in DNA: TGTGCCATCAGTGGCCGACAGGGCATGAACTACGAGCAGTACTTC. Its protein product is CAISGRQGMNYEQYF.

The J gene is TRBJ1-1, the V gene TRBV5-1; the D is unclear. Trimming took 1 base from V and 8 from J, leaving 18 bases between them. The germline gives CDR1 SGHRS, CDR2 YFSETQ. The length of the CDR3 is 15 residues. The CDR3, as DNA: TGCGCCAGCAGCTTGCTTATAGGGAGGGCCCCGGAAGCTTTCTTT. It is translated as CASSLLIGRAPEAFF.

J is TRBJ1-2 and V is TRBV6-5; 7 bases are shared with TRBD1. V was pared by 8 bases and J by 5 bases, with 14 bases of the junction left unmatched. This CDR3 has 15 residues. CDR1 and CDR2 from the germline V gene are MNHEY and SVGAGI. CDR3 protein: CASSISGTASYGYTF. The CDR3 DNA reads TGTGCCAGCTCTATTTCCGGGACAGCGTCTTATGGCTACACCTTC.

V and J are TRBV6-2 or TRBV6-3 and TRBJ2-7, with 7 bases fitting TRBD1. The CDR3 runs to 16 residues. Germline V gene sequence: CDR1 MNHEY, CDR2 SVGEGT. Losses at the gene ends were 3 bases for V and 2 bases for J; bases not matched to a gene: 10. In DNA form, the CDR3 reads TGTGCCAGCAGTTATTCAGGGGGACCCGGGACCTACGAGCAGTACTTC. Its translation: CASSYSGGPGTYEQYF.

This clonotype has only a few counts. This chain connects TRBV4-1 to TRBJ1-2, with D perhaps TRBD1 (5 bases). CDR1 and CDR2 from the germline V gene are MGHRA and YSYEKL. Trimming shortened V by 4 bases and J by 4 bases, and 19 bases separated the two germline ends. The CDR3 spans 16 residues. The CDR3 region is CASSRSLQEEGYGYTF. CDR3 DNA: TGCGCCAGCAGCCGATCCCTACAGGAAGAGGGCTATGGCTACACCTTC.

CDR3 sequence: CASSNGQGTGADTQYF. The DNA of the CDR3 is TGCGCCAGCAGCAACGGACAGGGGACGGGGGCAGATACGCAGTATTTT. The chain combines TRBV5-1 with TRBJ2-3; 9 bases align to TRBD1. Germline V gives CDR1 SGHRS, CDR2 YFSETQ. This CDR3 region has 16 residues. V lost 4 bases to trimming and J lost 4 bases; unmatched junction nucleotides: 10. Supplemented by reference TRBV5-1 and TRBJ2-3, the full variable domain reads KAGVTQTPRYLIKTRGQQVTLSCSPISGHRSVSWYQQTPGQGLQFLFEYFSETQRNKGNFPGRFSGRQFSNSRSEMNVSTLELGDSALYLCASSNGQGTGADTQYFGPGTRLTVL.

This clonotype was observed a handful of times. The V and J genes are TRBV5-5 and TRBJ1-2, with D perhaps TRBD1 (5 bases). V was pared by 0 bases and J by 12 bases, with 24 bases between. Germline values: CDR1 SGHKS, CDR2 YYEKEE (reference sequence). This CDR3 region has 16 residues. CDR3 bases: TGTGCCAGCAGCTTGGCGGTCTCGGGAGGAGGTAGCAGGGACACCTTC. Its protein product is CASSLAVSGGGSRDTF.

The chain has TRBV10-3 and TRBJ2-7; unclear D gene. The CDR3 consists of 15 residues. CDR1 and CDR2 (germline): ENHRY, SYGVKD. V was shortened by 0 bases and J by 5 bases, with 14 bases between the two germline ends. The CDR3 loop reads CAISESILRADEQYF. The CDR3 DNA is TGTGCCATCAGTGAGTCGATCCTTCGGGCGGACGAGCAGTACTTC.

The chain uses TRBV5-6 and TRBJ2-5; no clear D gene. The V gene lost 1 base and the J gene lost 6 bases, with 25 bases spanning the gap. Germline V CDR1 and CDR2: SGHDT, YYEEEE. The CDR3 has 18 amino acids. This chain's CDR3 is CASSLNEKRALTPKTQYF. CDR3 nucleotides: TGTGCCAGCAGCTTGAATGAAAAACGGGCCTTAACCCCAAAGACCCAGTACTTC. Variable domain in full (rest from reference TRBV5-6 and TRBJ2-5): DAGVTQSPTHLIKTRGQQVTLRCSPKSGHDTVSWYQQALGQGPQFIFQYYEEEERQRGNFPDRFSGHQFPNYSSELNVNALLLGDSALYLCASSLNEKRALTPKTQYFGPGTRLLVL.

The sample holds a few counts of this clonotype. The genes are TRBV23-1 and TRBJ2-2, with a weak D call TRBD1 (6 bases). TRBV23-1 carries the ORF label, with uncertain function. This CDR3 contains 17 residues. The germline V and J ends were trimmed by 5 bases and 1 base, with 17 bases remaining between them. The CDR3 reads CASSGKDRTKNTGELFF. The CDR3 DNA follows: TGCGCCAGCAGTGGAAAAGACAGGACAAAGAACACCGGGGAGCTGTTTTTT.

This clonotype occurred a few times. This chain uses TRBV12-3 or TRBV12-4 with TRBJ2-4; possibly TRBD1 for D (5 bases). This CDR3 contains 19 residues. V lost 4 bases to trimming and J lost 2 bases, with 24 bases between them. In DNA form, the CDR3 reads TGTGCCAGCAGTTCCATCATGCTGCGGACAAACCGATCCAAAAACATTCAGTACTTC. This codes for CASSSIMLRTNRSKNIQYF.

There are a few counts of this clonotype. V gene TRBV20-1 combines with J gene TRBJ2-7; D possibly corresponds to TRBD1 (6 bases). The germline V gene has CDR1 DFQATT and CDR2 SNEGSKA (reference sequence). This CDR3 has 14 residues. V shed 2 bases and J shed 3 bases, with 14 bases lying between them. Here the CDR3 DNA reads TGCAGTGCTAGAAAGGGCAGGGGCGGCTACGAGCAGTACTTC. Its protein is CSARKGRGGYEQYF.

This clonotype was recorded a few times. Here the CDR3 reads CASSPKDRPEQYF. The CDR3 DNA sequence: TGTGCCAGCAGCCCTAAGGACAGGCCAGAGCAGTACTTC. The rearrangement uses TRBV7-9 and TRBJ2-7; 7 positions match TRBD1. CDR3 length equals 13 residues. V lost 5 bases to trimming and J lost 7 bases; unmatched junction nucleotides: 8. Germline lookup yields CDR1 SEHNR and CDR2 FQNEAQ (reference sequence).

This clonotype was seen a few times. The chain uses TRBV11-3 and TRBJ2-1; D possibly corresponds to TRBD1 (6 bases). This CDR3 is 16 amino acids long. Deletions cut 5 bases from V and 2 bases from J, with 16 bases between. The germline CDR1 and CDR2 sequences are SGHNT and YENEEA. CDR3 DNA: TGTGCCAGCAGCCCCAGGGGCCTAGGTCCCTACAATGAGCAGTTCTTC. Amino acid sequence: CASSPRGLGPYNEQFF.

This clonotype was observed a few times. The gene calls are TRBV7-9 and TRBJ2-1; 8 bases agree with TRBD2. The CDR3 length is 15 residues. Losses at the gene ends were 5 bases for V and 0 bases for J; bases not matched to a gene: 3. Germline-derived CDR1 and CDR2 are SEHNR and FQNEAQ (reference sequence). Written as DNA, the CDR3 is TGTGCCAGCAGCAATAGCGGGAACTCCTACAATGAGCAGTTCTTC. Amino acids: CASSNSGNSYNEQFF.

This clonotype was observed a few times. V gene TRBV7-2 combines with J gene TRBJ2-7; 7 positions match TRBD2. The V gene end was trimmed by 5 bases and the J gene end by 4 bases; junction bases not matched to a gene: 11. Germline V gene sequence: CDR1 SGHTA, CDR2 FQGNSA. The CDR3 spans 15 residues. This CDR3 is CASSAYDSGWYEQYF. In DNA form, the CDR3 reads TGTGCCAGCAGCGCTTACGATAGCGGGTGGTACGAGCAGTACTTC.

This rearrangement joins TRBV5-5 to TRBJ1-6, with D unresolved. V was cut by 2 bases and J by 2 bases, with 11 bases left in between. Germline V gene lookup returns CDR1 SGHKS and CDR2 YYEKEE (reference sequence). The CDR3 length is 16 residues. Written as DNA, the CDR3 is TGTGCCAGCAGCTTTTCCGGAACCGCCTATAATTCACCCCTCCACTTT. It encodes CASSFSGTAYNSPLHF.

This clonotype was detected only a few times. The chain employs TRBV20-1 and TRBJ2-1; perhaps D is TRBD1 or TRBD2 (5 bases each). CDR1 is DFQATT and CDR2 is SNEGSKA in the germline V gene (reference sequence). The CDR3 is 15 amino acids. V gave up 7 bases and J gave up 8 bases, with 24 bases separating them. The CDR3 sequence: CSVLPTGLGIYEQFF. DNA for the CDR3: TGCAGTGTCCTACCCACGGGGCTGGGCATATATGAGCAGTTCTTC.

The chain combines TRBV4-3 with TRBJ2-1; D is unclear. Germline V CDR1 and CDR2: LGHNA, YSLEER. V was trimmed by 0 bases and J by 2 bases, leaving 14 bases between them. CDR3 length: 17 residues. For the CDR3, the DNA is TGCGCCAGCAGCCAAGATTCCCCAAATACTCCCTACAATGAGCAGTTCTTC. Protein: CASSQDSPNTPYNEQFF.

The chain employs TRBV5-1 and TRBJ2-7, with D possibly being TRBD2 (6 bases). The CDR3 loop spans 16 amino acids. Germline V gives CDR1 SGHRS, CDR2 YFSETQ. The V end was cut by 6 bases, the J end by 0 bases, with 19 bases between. CDR3 region: CASTTGIPGVSYEQYF. For the CDR3, the DNA is TGCGCCAGCACCACTGGTATACCGGGGGTCTCCTACGAGCAGTACTTC. Full variable domain (remainder filled in from reference TRBV5-1 and TRBJ2-7): KAGVTQTPRYLIKTRGQQVTLSCSPISGHRSVSWYQQTPGQGLQFLFEYFSETQRNKGNFPGRFSGRQFSNSRSEMNVSTLELGDSALYLCASTTGIPGVSYEQYFGPGTRLTVT.

This sequence joins TRBV7-2 and TRBJ2-1; D tentatively fits TRBD1 or TRBD2 (5 bases each). V shed 2 bases and J shed 10 bases, with 12 bases lying between them. This CDR3 is built from 13 residues. Germline CDR1 and CDR2: SGHTA and FQGNSA. The CDR3: CASSLRGVREQFF. The CDR3 region has the DNA TGTGCCAGCAGCTTAAGGGGAGTCCGGGAGCAGTTCTTC.

Here the CDR3 reads CASSGQGWNTGELFF. As DNA, the CDR3 is TGTGCCAGCAGTGGACAGGGTTGGAACACCGGGGAGCTGTTTTTT. J is TRBJ2-2 and V is TRBV27, with TRBD1 identical over 8 bases. The CDR3 loop spans 15 amino acids. J gave up 1 base and V 5 bases, and 3 bases lay outside the gene matches. Per germline, CDR1 MNHEY and CDR2 SMNVEV (reference sequence).

This clonotype was counted once. The rearrangement uses TRBV19 and TRBJ2-1; D gene ambiguous. The CDR3 contains 13 residues. Germline values: CDR1 LNHDA, CDR2 SQIVND (reference sequence). V gave up 3 bases and J gave up 9 bases, with 12 bases separating them. CDR3 nucleotide sequence: TGTGCCAGTAGTATTGCCGACCGGGCTGAGCAGTTCTTC. Protein: CASSIADRAEQFF.

This rearrangement joins TRBV5-1 to TRBJ2-3, with a tentative D call TRBD2 (5 bases). Trimming pared 4 bases from V and 2 bases from J, leaving 11 bases between. Per the germline V gene, CDR1 is SGHRS and CDR2 is YFSETQ. The CDR3 is made up of 14 amino acids. The CDR3 reads CASSAGILTDTQYF. The CDR3 DNA sequence: TGCGCCAGCAGCGCCGGGATCCTCACAGATACGCAGTATTTT.

This clonotype was detected only a few times. The genes are TRBV5-5 and TRBJ1-1; possible D gene TRBD1, 5 bases. The germline V gene has CDR1 SGHKS and CDR2 YYEKEE (reference sequence). The V and J ends lost 0 bases and 4 bases respectively, with 13 bases between them. The CDR3 runs to 15 residues. The CDR3, as DNA: TGTGCCAGCAGCTTGGACGGGGGGAGAAGCACTGAAGCTTTCTTT. Its translation: CASSLDGGRSTEAFF.

This clonotype was counted between two and nine times. The chain joins TRBV12-3 or TRBV12-4 to TRBJ2-5; 8 nucleotides line up with TRBD2. Trimming took 9 bases from V and 6 from J; bases not matched to a gene: 12. This CDR3 contains 14 residues. CDR3 protein: CASLYRGGPKTQYF. CDR3 DNA: TGTGCCAGTCTGTATCGGGGGGGCCCGAAGACCCAGTACTTC.